Each of the 25 T cell receptor beta chains below was sequenced from the same sample in a study of T cells in Graves' hyperthyroidism and ophthalmopathy. RNA transcripts gave rise to amplified TCR beta CDR3 regions. The HTBI primer set was used in a first-round RT-PCR of the TCR CDR3. TCRdb passed the multiplex PCR reads through MiXCR, listing each CDR3 protein once. The profile covers about half a million distinct CDR3 sequences, with roughly a quarter appearing a single time and 10% to 12% taken by the ten largest. The sequenced material came from blood. The receptors shown here come from a woman in her 30s with Graves' ophthalmopathy.

The chain couples TRBV19 to TRBJ2-7; TRBD2 matches at 7 bases. The CDR3 is 15 residues long. Germline CDR1 reads LNHDA; CDR2 reads SQIVND (reference sequence). V trimming: 4 bases; J trimming: 3 bases; junction bases outside the gene matches: 9. CDR3 region: CASSTELGGSYEQYF. In DNA form, the CDR3 reads TGTGCCAGTAGTACAGAACTGGGAGGGAGCTACGAGCAGTACTTC. Filled out from reference TRBV19 and TRBJ2-7, the complete variable domain reads DGGITQSPKYLFRKEGQNVTLSCEQNLNHDAMYWYRQDPGQGLRLIYYSQIVNDFQKGDIAEGYSVSREKKESFPLTVTSAQKNPTAFYLCASSTELGGSYEQYFGPGTRLTVT.

The V and J genes are TRBV6-1 and TRBJ1-1; 9 bases align to TRBD1. The germline V gene encodes CDR1 MNHNS and CDR2 SASEGT. V gave up 6 bases and J gave up 3 bases; unmatched junction bases: 5. CDR3 size: 14 residues. The CDR3 reads CASREQGAYTEAFF. CDR3 DNA: TGTGCCAGCAGGGAACAGGGGGCGTACACTGAAGCTTTCTTT.

This clonotype has ten or more counts. The chain links TRBV12-3 or TRBV12-4 to TRBJ2-7, with TRBD2 as a possible D gene (6 bases). V lost 5 bases, J lost 6 bases, and 14 bases lay in between. The CDR3 runs to 13 residues. The CDR3 DNA reads TGTGCCAGCAGTCCCTCCGGGGGTGTCGAGCAGTACTTC. Translated: CASSPSGGVEQYF.

This clonotype occurred many times. The CDR3 DNA reads TGTGCCAGCAGTACTAGCGGGGGGGTGTTAGAGACCCAGTACTTC. Its protein is CASSTSGGVLETQYF. The rearrangement uses TRBV6-5 and TRBJ2-5; 13 bases agree with TRBD2. CDR3 size: 15 residues. Trimming removed 5 bases from V and 4 bases from J; junction bases left unmatched: 4. Germline loops: CDR1 MNHEY, CDR2 SVGAGI.

The chain employs TRBV24-1 and TRBJ1-4, with 7 bases identical to TRBD1. Germline CDR1 is KGHDR and CDR2 is SFDVKD. V trimming: 2 bases; J trimming: 8 bases; junction bases outside the gene matches: 7. This CDR3 has 15 amino acids. CDR3 region: CATSDSTGKYEKLFF. The CDR3 region has the DNA TGTGCCACCAGTGATTCGACAGGGAAGTACGAAAAACTGTTTTTT.

This clonotype has a count of ten or more. CDR3 nucleotide sequence: TGTGCCAGCAGTTTATGGCCACGGACTGGCACCGAGACCCAGTACTTC. This gives the protein CASSLWPRTGTETQYF. This sequence joins TRBV11-2 and TRBJ2-5, with D possibly TRBD2 on 5 matching bases. The CDR3 runs 16 residues. V lost 6 bases and J lost 5, with 22 bases in between. Germline-derived CDR1 and CDR2 are SGHAT and FQNNGV.

This clonotype was observed a few times. The rearrangement uses TRBV6-1 and TRBJ1-3; D remains unclear. The germline CDR1 and CDR2 sequences are MNHNS and SASEGT. V lost 5 bases to trimming and J lost 1 base, with 15 bases between them. There are 16 residues in the CDR3. The chain's CDR3 is CASSKGGRISGNTIYF. The CDR3 DNA reads TGTGCCAGCAGTAAAGGAGGGCGGATATCTGGAAACACCATATATTTT.

This clonotype was picked up many times. The chain couples TRBV6-4 to TRBJ2-6; 8 bases map to TRBD1. Trimming cost V 6 bases and J 0 bases; bases outside gene matches: 7. Germline V gene sequence: CDR1 MRHNA, CDR2 SNTAGT. The CDR3 loop spans 17 amino acids. The CDR3 sequence: CASSGQGRLSGANVLTF. DNA of the CDR3: TGTGCCAGCAGCGGACAGGGACGTCTCTCTGGGGCCAACGTCCTGACTTTC.

Ten or more counts support this clonotype. The CDR3 sequence: CASTYHGQSNEAFF. CDR3 DNA sequence: TGTGCCAGCACATACCATGGACAATCGAATGAAGCTTTCTTT. The V and J genes are TRBV6-1 and TRBJ1-1; D is possibly TRBD1 (5 bases). There are 14 residues in the CDR3. The V gene lost 7 bases and the J gene lost 7 bases, with 19 bases spanning the gap. Germline-derived CDR1 and CDR2 are MNHNS and SASEGT.

CDR3 nucleotides: TGTGCCAGCAGCCAAGGATTGGACCGGCTCTCTGGAAACACCATATATTTT. This translates into CASSQGLDRLSGNTIYF. This chain links TRBV3-1 with TRBJ1-3; no clear D gene. V lost 1 base to trimming and J lost 0 bases, with 13 bases between them. From germline, CDR1 is LGHDT and CDR2 YNNKEL (reference sequence). The CDR3 covers 17 residues.

This chain links TRBV27 with TRBJ2-7, with 10 bases matching TRBD2. The V gene end was trimmed by 3 bases and the J gene end by 3 bases; junction bases not matched to a gene: 5. The CDR3 length is 15 residues. Germline V gives CDR1 MNHEY, CDR2 SMNVEV (reference sequence). As DNA, the CDR3 is TGTGCCAGCAGTTTCCCTAGCGGGGGATGCTACGAGCAGTACTTC. Translating it yields CASSFPSGGCYEQYF.

This clonotype was picked up many times. The chain links TRBV9 to TRBJ1-1; D unclear. Germline values: CDR1 SGDLS, CDR2 YYNGEE. The CDR3 spans 14 residues. Trimming cost V 0 bases and J 4 bases, with 10 bases left between them. This chain's CDR3 is CASSVAWQATEAFF. In DNA form, the CDR3 reads TGTGCCAGCAGCGTAGCATGGCAAGCCACTGAAGCTTTCTTT. Using reference TRBV9 and TRBJ1-1 for the parts outside the CDR3, the full variable domain is DSGVTQTPKHLITATGQRVTLRCSPRSGDLSVYWYQQSLDQGLQFLIQYYNGEERAKGNILERFSAQQFPDLHSELNLSSLELGDSALYFCASSVAWQATEAFFGQGTRLTVV.

This clonotype appeared many times. The V and J genes are TRBV29-1 and TRBJ1-2, with D possibly matching TRBD1 (6 bases). This CDR3 is 11 amino acids long. The V gene's germline CDR1 is SQVTM and CDR2 ANQGSEA. V gave up 7 bases and J gave up 5 bases, with 11 bases separating them. The CDR3 is CSGRGSYGYTF. In DNA form, the CDR3 reads TGCAGCGGCAGGGGCTCATATGGCTACACCTTC. Looking up the rest from reference TRBV29-1 and TRBJ1-2 gives the full variable domain: SAVISQKPSRDICQRGTSLTIQCQVDSQVTMMFWYRQQPGQSLTLIATANQGSEATYESGFVIDKFPISRPNLTFSTLTVSNMSPEDSSIYLCSGRGSYGYTFGSGTRLTVV.

This clonotype was found many times. The chain combines TRBV9 with TRBJ1-2, with 8 nucleotides matching TRBD1. Looked up from germline, CDR1 is SGDLS and CDR2 is YYNGEE. J lost 3 bases, V lost 4 bases, and 8 bases had no gene match. The CDR3 is 15 amino acids. The DNA of the CDR3 is TGTGCCAGCAGCACCCGACAGGGGCCAGACTATGGCTACACCTTC. It codes for CASSTRQGPDYGYTF.

This clonotype has at least ten counts. The chain employs TRBV20-1 and TRBJ2-4; D might be TRBD1 (5 bases). The germline V gene encodes CDR1 DFQATT and CDR2 SNEGSKA (reference sequence). CDR3 length: 16 amino acids. V lost 3 bases and J 0 bases, leaving 15 bases between the germline ends. CDR3 nucleotides: TGCAGTGCTAGCGGGCAGGGTTCCCTAGCCAAAAACATTCAGTACTTC. Amino acids: CSASGQGSLAKNIQYF.

This clonotype was detected ten times or more. In nucleotides, the CDR3 is TGCGCCAGCAGCCAAGGGTTGGTTAGCCTTGACGAGCAGTACTTC. Translation gives CASSQGLVSLDEQYF. The J gene is TRBJ2-7, the V gene TRBV4-1; D gene ambiguous. Germline CDR1 MGHRA, CDR2 YSYEKL. CDR3 length: 15 residues. V was pared by 1 base and J by 5 bases, with 15 bases between.

In its sample, this clonotype was seen many times. The chain recombines TRBV20-1 with TRBJ1-1; D possibly corresponds to TRBD1 (5 bases). Germline V gene data show CDR1 as DFQATT and CDR2 as SNEGSKA (reference sequence). There are 12 residues in the CDR3. V lost 5 bases to trimming and J lost 0 bases, with 7 bases between them. CDR3 residues: CSAGHLNTEAFF. The CDR3, as DNA: TGCAGTGCTGGACACCTGAACACTGAAGCTTTCTTT.

This clonotype has a count of ten or more. The chain is built from TRBV2 and TRBJ1-2; 10 bases line up with TRBD1. From germline, CDR1 is SNHLY and CDR2 FYNNEI. The CDR3 sequence is 15 residues long. The junction had 5 bases not matched to a gene; V was cut back by 2 bases and J by 5 bases. This chain's CDR3 is CASSERQGAYYGYTF. The CDR3, as DNA: TGTGCCAGCAGTGAACGACAGGGGGCATATTATGGCTACACCTTC.

Ten or more counts support this clonotype. This rearrangement joins TRBV6-5 to TRBJ1-2, with D perhaps matching TRBD1 (6 bases). The CDR3 sequence is 14 residues long. CDR1 and CDR2 (germline): MNHEY, SVGAGI. V dropped 2 bases and J dropped 4 bases, with 11 bases sitting between them. CDR3 in DNA: TGTGCCAGCAGTTACCGTCAGGGGAGCTATGGCTACACCTTC. Translating gives CASSYRQGSYGYTF.

There are many counts of this clonotype. J is TRBJ1-1 and V is TRBV18; the match to TRBD1 covers 7 bases. V was clipped by 3 bases and J by 0 bases; unmatched bases: 4. CDR1 is KGHSH and CDR2 is LQKENI in the germline V gene. The CDR3 consists of 15 residues. CDR3 sequence: CASSPPDRMNTEAFF. The CDR3 DNA reads TGTGCCAGCTCACCCCCGGACAGGATGAACACTGAAGCTTTCTTT.

Turning to this clonotype: This may arise from a read error, as a much more abundant clone is one base away. The chain has TRBV10-3 and TRBJ2-2, with 8 bases lining up with TRBD1. V was pared by 6 bases and J by 3 bases, with 6 bases of the junction left unmatched. CDR1 and CDR2 from the germline V gene are ENHRY and SYGVKD. The CDR3 totals 15 residues. CDR3 DNA: TGTGCCATCAGATCCGACAGGGGAGACACCGGGGAGCTGTTTTTT. Protein product: CAIRSDRGDTGELFF.

This clonotype was recorded at least ten times. The chain carries TRBV7-2 and TRBJ2-7; no clear D. V lost 5 bases to trimming and J lost 6 bases, with 14 bases between them. The CDR3 is made up of 13 amino acids. The V gene's germline CDR1 is SGHTA and CDR2 FQGNSA. The CDR3 here is CASSLELPVEQYF. The CDR3 DNA sequence: TGTGCCAGCAGCCTCGAGTTGCCGGTCGAGCAGTACTTC.

The sample holds many counts of this clonotype. The chain combines TRBV6-5 with TRBJ1-2; D gene ambiguous. V lost 4 bases, J lost 4 bases, and 10 bases lay in between. There are 13 residues in the CDR3. Per the germline V gene, CDR1 is MNHEY and CDR2 is SVGAGI. The CDR3 bases are TGTGCCAGCAGTTCCACAGCAGTCTATGGCTACACCTTC. It is translated as CASSSTAVYGYTF.

For this clonotype: The germline gene is not matched at one end of the junction; a read error may be the cause. This chain uses TRBV18 with TRBJ1-1; D is undetermined. The germline V gene encodes CDR1 KGHSH and CDR2 LQKENI. This CDR3 has 13 residues. The CDR3 DNA reads TGTGCCTGCTCACCTACGGTGAACACTGAAGCTTTCTTT. This sequence encodes CACSPTVNTEAFF.

The V call is TRBV18, the J call TRBJ1-5, with 7 bases that match TRBD1. The CDR3 is 14 amino acids. Germline assignment: CDR1 KGHSH and CDR2 LQKENI. V trimming: 3 bases; J trimming: 4 bases; junction bases outside the gene matches: 3. In nucleotides, the CDR3 is TGTGCCAGCTCACCCATACAGGGGAATCAGCCCCAGCATTTT. Its translation: CASSPIQGNQPQHF.